This TCR beta chain was identified in a study of identical twins. Overall study results and limits: A partial confounding effect on zero-insertion analyses could come from invariant MAIT and iNKT cells.

A universal primer site was created by template switching, with the cDNA bearing unique molecular identifiers. TCRdb itself ran the 5' RACE reads through MiXCR, one entry per CDR3 protein. The repertoire includes 280,000 or so distinct CDR3 sequences, approximately 8% of them detected once, and 2% to 2.5% sits in the top ten. The CDR3 has 13 amino acids. Germline CDR1 SNHLY, CDR2 FYNNEI. Trimming removed 4 bases from V and 3 bases from J; junction bases left unmatched: 0. This clonotype was found many times. Its target is unknown. These data are also associated with another study on yellow fever vaccine responses in identical twins.

V gene TRBV2 combines with J gene TRBJ2-1; 7 nucleotides agree with TRBD2. The receptor was derived from a woman aged 18-35 years in good health. The sequenced sample was memory (CD45RO+) T cells sorted from blood. CDR3 sequence: CASSGEGYNEQFF. The CDR3 nucleotides read TGTGCCAGCAGTGGGGAGGGCTACAATGAGCAGTTCTTC.